The 18 T cell receptor beta chains presented below share a single source sample, sequenced in a study of cytomegalovirus exposure and HLA in healthy donors. Profiling relied on immunoSEQ multiplex PCR, and the TCRdb table lists in-frame clones only, not all of them. The sample has some 140,000 clones, roughly four fifths seen once. The sample consisted of PBMCs. The receptor source for this set is a man aged 25 to 40 in good health and CMV-seropositive.

J is TRBJ2-4 and V is TRBV18; 7 bases are shared with TRBD1. V was clipped by 0 bases and J by 4 bases; unmatched bases: 0. The germline gives CDR1 KGHSH, CDR2 LQKENI. The CDR3 sequence is 14 residues long. CDR3 sequence (DNA): TGTGCCAGCTCACCACCGGGACAGAAAAACATTCAGTACTTC. The encoded protein is CASSPPGQKNIQYF. The full variable domain, with the rest looked up from reference TRBV18 and TRBJ2-4, is NAGVMQNPRHLVRRRGQEARLRCSPMKGHSHVYWYRQLPEEGLKFMVYLQKENIIDESGMPKERFSAEFPKEGPSILRIQQVVRGDSAAYFCASSPPGQKNIQYFGAGTRLSVL.

The V call is TRBV11-1, the J call TRBJ2-7; 7 positions match TRBD2. J gave up 5 bases and V 4 bases, and 8 bases lay outside the gene matches. From germline, CDR1 is SGHAT and CDR2 FQDESV (reference sequence). The CDR3 spans 14 residues. The CDR3: CASSSEGGGDEQYF. The CDR3 nucleotides read TGTGCCAGCAGCTCAGAGGGCGGGGGAGACGAGCAGTACTTC.

This clone was counted between two and nine times. This chain joins TRBV28 and TRBJ1-1, with 9 bases aligning to TRBD1. This CDR3 contains 15 residues. CDR1 and CDR2 (germline): MDHEN, SYDVKM. V lost 2 bases to trimming and J lost 6 bases; unmatched junction nucleotides: 7. CDR3 nucleotide sequence: TGTGCCAGCAGTTTAGGGGACAGGGTTCGGGCTGAAGCTTTCTTT. This codes for CASSLGDRVRAEAFF.

The V gene is TRBV18, the J gene TRBJ2-5, with a weak D call TRBD1 (6 bases). The V end lost 6 bases, the J end lost 5 bases, and 10 bases lay between the germline ends. CDR1 is KGHSH, CDR2 LQKENI, per germline. This CDR3 region has 12 residues. The CDR3 sequence is CASSGAQETQYF. CDR3 nucleotide sequence: TGTGCCAGCTCGGGGGCGCAGGAGACCCAGTACTTC.

This clone was recorded once. The chain uses TRBV5-4 and TRBJ2-3; D uncertain. In germline, CDR1 is SGHNT, CDR2 YYREEE (reference sequence). The germline V and J ends were trimmed by 4 bases and 6 bases, with 6 bases remaining between them. This CDR3 comprises 11 residues. DNA for the CDR3: TGTGCCAGCAGCCTGAGGGATACGCAGTATTTT. Translating it yields CASSLRDTQYF.

The chain joins TRBV6-6 to TRBJ2-3, with TRBD1 matching 7 bases. The trim removed 6 bases at V and 2 bases at J, leaving 5 bases unmatched. This CDR3 spans 14 amino acids. Germline values: CDR1 MNHNY, CDR2 SVGAGI (reference sequence). In nucleotides, the CDR3 is TGTGCCAGCAGCCGCGACAGGGTCACAGATACGCAGTATTTT. Translated, it gives CASSRDRVTDTQYF.

This sequence joins TRBV19 and TRBJ1-5; perhaps TRBD1 as D (5 bases). The germline gives CDR1 LNHDA, CDR2 SQIVND (reference sequence). V was trimmed by 1 base and J by 2 bases, leaving 12 bases between them. CDR3 length equals 16 residues. The CDR3 reads CASSIGQGWGNQPQHF. In nucleotides, the CDR3 is TGTGCCAGTAGTATAGGGCAGGGTTGGGGCAATCAGCCCCAGCATTTT.

The chain uses TRBV5-1 and TRBJ2-5; 11 nucleotides agree with TRBD2. Per the germline V gene, CDR1 is SGHRS and CDR2 is YFSETQ. This CDR3 has 16 residues. V lost 0 bases and J lost 5; bases outside the gene matches: 6. The CDR3 region has the DNA TGCGCCAGCAGCTTGGGGTCTAGCGGGGGGCCCGAGACCCAGTACTTC. This gives the protein CASSLGSSGGPETQYF.

V usage is TRBV9 and J usage is TRBJ2-2; TRBD2 agrees at 13 bases. The germline CDR1 and CDR2 sequences are SGDLS and YYNGEE. V shed 5 bases, J shed 7 bases, and the junction held 14 bases outside the gene matches. CDR3 length equals 18 residues. The DNA for the CDR3 is TGTGCCAGCAGTGAGGGGAGAAGGACTAGCGGGGGTGACGGGGAGCTGTTTTTT. Encoded protein: CASSEGRRTSGGDGELFF.

This clone has just one count. The chain employs TRBV5-6 and TRBJ2-5; 10 bases map to TRBD2. CDR3 size: 16 residues. CDR1 and CDR2 (germline): SGHDT, YYEEEE. The V segment lost 3 bases and the J segment 7 bases; nucleotides outside the gene matches: 12. CDR3 in amino acids: CASSSLAGDTKVTQYF. CDR3 sequence (DNA): TGTGCCAGCAGCTCGCTAGCGGGGGACACCAAGGTGACCCAGTACTTC.

The chain uses TRBV6-1 and TRBJ2-7; D is uncertain. Per the germline V gene, CDR1 is MNHNS and CDR2 is SASEGT. This CDR3 region has 12 residues. The V end was cut by 7 bases, the J end by 3 bases, with 10 bases between. CDR3 sequence reads: CASTPEYYEQYF. The CDR3 bases are TGTGCCAGCACCCCGGAGTACTACGAGCAGTACTTC.

The chain joins TRBV7-8 to TRBJ2-3; 9 positions match TRBD2. V shed 5 bases and J 2 bases; nucleotides not matched to a gene: 14. The CDR3 extends over 18 amino acids. CDR1 is SGHVS and CDR2 is FQNEAQ in the germline V gene. Here the CDR3 DNA reads TGTGCCAGCAGCCCCCCCGCGGGGGGGTCCATCCACACAGATACGCAGTATTTT. The encoded protein is CASSPPAGGSIHTDTQYF.

There are a few counts of this clone. This chain uses TRBV2 with TRBJ1-4, with a possible D match to TRBD1 (5 bases). The CDR3 has 11 residues. Germline V gene lookup returns CDR1 SNHLY and CDR2 FYNNEI. V was pared by 5 bases and J by 12 bases, with 10 bases between. CDR3 nucleotides: TGTGCCAGCAGTACAACAGGTGAACTGTTTTTT. Protein sequence: CASSTTGELFF.

V is TRBV5-6 and J is TRBJ2-5; 9 positions agree with TRBD2. This CDR3 has 14 amino acids. The V segment lost 0 bases and the J segment 5 bases; nucleotides outside the gene matches: 2. Germline lookup yields CDR1 SGHDT and CDR2 YYEEEE. CDR3 coding DNA: TGTGCCAGCAGCTTGGGGCTAGCGGGGGAGACCCAGTACTTC. It encodes CASSLGLAGETQYF.

The table lists this clone with a few counts. The chain recombines TRBV5-1 with TRBJ1-2; TRBD1 matches at 7 bases. The ends lost 4 bases at V and 7 bases at J; junction bases unmatched: 7. CDR1 and CDR2 from the germline V gene are SGHRS and YFSETQ. This CDR3 region has 13 residues. DNA of the CDR3: TGCGCCAGCAGCCCGGACAGGATTCGTGGCTACACCTTC. This codes for CASSPDRIRGYTF.

The CDR3 coding sequence is TGTGCCTGGAGTCAAAATCCATCCCAGCCCCAGCATTTT. This gives the protein CAWSQNPSQPQHF. The V and J genes are TRBV30 and TRBJ1-5; D gene ambiguous. V lost 2 bases to trimming and J lost 7 bases, with 12 bases between them. The germline gives CDR1 GTSNPN, CDR2 SVGIG (reference sequence). The CDR3 extends over 13 amino acids.

The rearrangement uses TRBV10-3 and TRBJ2-3; possibly TRBD2 for D (5 bases). Trimming removed 3 bases from V and 3 bases from J, with 13 bases in between. Germline CDR1 is ENHRY and CDR2 is SYGVKD. The CDR3 extends over 15 amino acids. CDR3 sequence (DNA): TGTGCCATCAGTGAACGGGAAACTAAAACAGATACGCAGTATTTT. This gives the protein CAISERETKTDTQYF.

The CDR3 protein is CASGSGHNPSEQYF. CDR3 coding DNA: TGTGCCAGCGGATCGGGACATAACCCCTCTGAGCAGTACTTC. The chain employs TRBV7-9 and TRBJ2-7; TRBD1 might be the D (6 bases). Between the trimmed V and J ends, which lost 8 bases and 7 bases, there was a span of 21 bases. This CDR3 is 14 amino acids long. CDR1 is SEHNR, CDR2 FQNEAQ, per germline (reference sequence).